This TCR beta chain was observed in a study of blood T cells in healthy people across ages. V shed 0 bases and J 7 bases; nucleotides not matched to a gene: 9. This CDR3 has 15 residues. From germline, CDR1 is SGHRS and CDR2 YFSETQ. Sample-barcoded 5' priming and a J-beta primer mix drove a second PCR of roughly 7 to 11 cycles. Every cDNA molecule bore a tag from a template-switch adaptor containing 12 random nucleotides. Every sample returned 2.5 million or more CDR3-containing paired-end reads. A single record per CDR3 protein comes from TCRdb applying MiXCR to the 5' RACE reads. The table records 980,000 or so distinct CDR3 sequences, roughly 52% of them present only once. The individuals who served as donors were healthy Caucasians living in Russia, aged roughly 6 to 95.

The genes are TRBV5-1 and TRBJ1-2; 7 nucleotides match TRBD1. The sequencing input was blood. The clonotype was recovered from a man aged 30 to 39 in good health. The CDR3 sequence is CASSLEPGGKTGYTF. In nucleotides, the CDR3 is TGCGCCAGCAGCTTGGAGCCAGGGGGGAAAACTGGCTACACCTTC.